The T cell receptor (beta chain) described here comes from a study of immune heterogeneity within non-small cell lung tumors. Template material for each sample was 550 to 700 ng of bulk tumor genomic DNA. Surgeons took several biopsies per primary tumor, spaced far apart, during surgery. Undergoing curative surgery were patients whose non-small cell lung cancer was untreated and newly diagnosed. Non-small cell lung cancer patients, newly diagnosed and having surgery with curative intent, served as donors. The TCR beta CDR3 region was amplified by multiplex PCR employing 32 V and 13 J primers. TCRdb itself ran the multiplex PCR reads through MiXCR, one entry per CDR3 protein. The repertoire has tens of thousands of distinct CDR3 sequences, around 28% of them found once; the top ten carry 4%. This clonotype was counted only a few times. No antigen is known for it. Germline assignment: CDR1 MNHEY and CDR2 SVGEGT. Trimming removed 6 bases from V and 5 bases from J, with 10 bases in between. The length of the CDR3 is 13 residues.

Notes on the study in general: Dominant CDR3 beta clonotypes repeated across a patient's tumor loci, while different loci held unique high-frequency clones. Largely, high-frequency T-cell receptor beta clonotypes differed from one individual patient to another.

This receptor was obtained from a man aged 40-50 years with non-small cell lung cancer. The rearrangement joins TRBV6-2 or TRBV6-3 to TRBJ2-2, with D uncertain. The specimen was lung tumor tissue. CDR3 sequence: CASSLWVTGELFF. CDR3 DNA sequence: TGTGCCAGCAGCCTCTGGGTGACCGGGGAGCTGTTTTTT.